These 13 T cell receptor beta chains originate from one sample sequenced in a study of shared clonotypes between healthy human individuals. Assay used: immunoSEQ multiplex PCR; TCRdb lists only in-frame clones, some missing. In the table there are millions of clones, approximately 92% of which are singletons. The specimen sequenced was naive CD4+ T cells sorted from blood. Subset described: CD45RA+ positively selected. The receptor source for this set is a man in his late teens or twenties in good health.

The V call is TRBV5-1, the J call TRBJ2-7, with unresolved D. V lost 2 bases, J lost 3 bases, and 9 bases lay in between. The CDR3 loop spans 13 amino acids. Germline values: CDR1 SGHRS, CDR2 YFSETQ. Here the CDR3 reads CASSFQVGYEQYF. CDR3 sequence (DNA): TGCGCCAGCAGCTTTCAGGTAGGCTACGAGCAGTACTTC.

This chain uses TRBV5-4 with TRBJ2-7; 9 positions agree with TRBD2. Germline loops: CDR1 SGHNT, CDR2 YYREEE (reference sequence). This CDR3 comprises 18 residues. The V and J ends lost 4 bases and 6 bases, in that order; junction bases with no gene match: 20. CDR3 nucleotide sequence: TGTGCCAGCAGCCCCCCGGGACTAGCCTCCCTTGCCATAGGCGAGCAGTACTTC. Encoded protein: CASSPPGLASLAIGEQYF.

J is TRBJ1-5 and V is TRBV6-5; D is undetermined. The CDR3 is made up of 14 amino acids. CDR1 and CDR2 from the germline V gene are MNHEY and SVGAGI. The ends were cut back, 6 bases at V and 5 bases at J, with 14 bases in the middle. CDR3 nucleotide sequence: TGTGCCAGCAGGGCAGGTCTTAGAGATCAGCCCCAGCATTTT. Protein product: CASRAGLRDQPQHF.

The gene calls are TRBV7-2 and TRBJ1-5; 8 nucleotides agree with TRBD1. The J segment lost 3 bases and the V segment lost 6 bases, leaving 10 bases of the junction unmatched. Germline V lookup: CDR1 SGHTA, CDR2 FQGNSA. This CDR3 is built from 16 residues. For the CDR3, the DNA is TGTGCCAGCAGGAACCAAACGACAGGGGCCAATCAGCCCCAGCATTTT. Translation gives CASRNQTTGANQPQHF.

The chain employs TRBV7-9 and TRBJ2-5, with D perhaps matching TRBD2 (7 bases). The CDR3 runs 15 residues. Germline V gene sequence: CDR1 SEHNR, CDR2 FQNEAQ (reference sequence). V gave up 2 bases and J gave up 5 bases, with 15 bases separating them. CDR3 sequence reads: CASSLKGGGQETQYF. DNA for the CDR3: TGTGCCAGCAGCTTAAAGGGGGGGGGCCAGGAGACCCAGTACTTC.

This chain links TRBV5-1 with TRBJ2-7; D might be TRBD1 (6 bases). V gave up 3 bases and J gave up 5 bases, with 24 bases separating them. CDR1 is SGHRS, CDR2 YFSETQ, per germline. The CDR3 consists of 17 residues. The chain's CDR3 is CASSSSPGANLKHEQYF. The CDR3 DNA reads as TGCGCCAGCAGCTCTTCCCCAGGGGCAAACCTAAAGCACGAGCAGTACTTC.

The chain links TRBV19 to TRBJ2-3; the match to TRBD2 covers 8 bases. The CDR3 is 18 amino acids. Trimming removed 3 bases from V and 0 bases from J; junction bases left unmatched: 11. The V gene's germline CDR1 is LNHDA and CDR2 SQIVND (reference sequence). This chain's CDR3 is CASSIGLAWPTSTDTQYF. The CDR3 DNA reads as TGTGCCAGTAGTATCGGACTAGCATGGCCAACTAGCACAGATACGCAGTATTTT.

V gene TRBV18 combines with J gene TRBJ1-1; D remains unclear. Looked up from germline, CDR1 is KGHSH and CDR2 is LQKENI. This CDR3 is 15 amino acids long. V lost 2 bases and J 0 bases, leaving 10 bases between the germline ends. CDR3 nucleotides: TGTGCCAGCTCACCAATAGGCCAGTTGAACACTGAAGCTTTCTTT. Translation gives CASSPIGQLNTEAFF.

This clone is a singleton in its sample. V is TRBV7-9 and J is TRBJ2-4; 8 bases map to TRBD1. CDR1 SEHNR and CDR2 FQNEAQ come from the germline V gene (reference sequence). The CDR3 totals 14 residues. V lost 8 bases to trimming and J lost 4 bases; unmatched junction nucleotides: 7. The CDR3 DNA sequence: TGTGCCAGCGAGGACAGGGAGGCAAAAAACATTCAGTACTTC. This encodes CASEDREAKNIQYF.

The chain links TRBV11-2 to TRBJ2-2; no reliable D call. Germline CDR1 reads SGHAT; CDR2 reads FQNNGV. V was shortened by 1 base and J by 0 bases, with 9 bases between the two germline ends. There are 16 residues in the CDR3. The CDR3 loop is CASSLAPEPNTGELFF. The CDR3 nucleotides are TGTGCCAGCAGCTTAGCGCCGGAACCGAACACCGGGGAGCTGTTTTTT.

V and J are TRBV5-4 and TRBJ2-2; D possibly uses TRBD1 or TRBD2 (5 bases each). Germline V lookup: CDR1 SGHNT, CDR2 YYREEE (reference sequence). Trimming removed 1 base at V and 0 bases at J, with 10 bases between. This CDR3 is built from 16 residues. The CDR3 DNA follows: TGTGCCAGCAGCTTGACCCGGGGCGCGAACACCGGGGAGCTGTTTTTT. Translated: CASSLTRGANTGELFF.

The CDR3, as DNA: TGCGCCAGCAGCTTGCAGGCGGGGCAGATAGACACTGAAGCTTTCTTT. Its translation: CASSLQAGQIDTEAFF. The V gene is TRBV5-1, the J gene TRBJ1-1; possibly TRBD1 for D (5 bases). The CDR3 sequence is 16 residues long. The germline V gene has CDR1 SGHRS and CDR2 YFSETQ. Trimming removed 1 base from V and 3 bases from J, with 16 bases in between.

The V call is TRBV28, the J call TRBJ1-2, with a tentative D call TRBD1 (5 bases). The CDR3 is made up of 15 amino acids. The germline gives CDR1 MDHEN, CDR2 SYDVKM. Trimming cost V 3 bases and J 3 bases, with 14 bases left between them. The DNA for the CDR3 is TGTGCCAGCAGTTTTTCGACAGTTGGGGACTATGGCTACACCTTC. Encoded protein: CASSFSTVGDYGYTF.